The sequence of this TCR beta chain was determined in a study of blood T cell repertoires in COVID-19. Study-wide context: Sample material is recorded as cDNA or gDNA derived from T cells, B-cell-depleted T cells, or PBMCs.

Germline V gene data show CDR1 as ENHRY and CDR2 as SYGVKD. CDR3 length: 15 residues. V gave up 5 bases and J gave up 2 bases; unmatched junction bases: 9. Here immunoSEQ multiplex PCR was the method, and the copy in TCRdb shows in-frame clones only, minus some. This sample has roughly 230,000 clones, with approximately 86% found just once. Source material: peripheral blood. This clonotype originated in a woman of 80 years or more with acute or convalescent COVID-19. The chain uses TRBV10-3 and TRBJ2-7; the match to TRBD2 covers 7 bases. The CDR3 is CAISYSGTTTYEQYF. In DNA, the CDR3 is TGTGCCATCAGTTACTCCGGGACTACGACCTACGAGCAGTACTTC.